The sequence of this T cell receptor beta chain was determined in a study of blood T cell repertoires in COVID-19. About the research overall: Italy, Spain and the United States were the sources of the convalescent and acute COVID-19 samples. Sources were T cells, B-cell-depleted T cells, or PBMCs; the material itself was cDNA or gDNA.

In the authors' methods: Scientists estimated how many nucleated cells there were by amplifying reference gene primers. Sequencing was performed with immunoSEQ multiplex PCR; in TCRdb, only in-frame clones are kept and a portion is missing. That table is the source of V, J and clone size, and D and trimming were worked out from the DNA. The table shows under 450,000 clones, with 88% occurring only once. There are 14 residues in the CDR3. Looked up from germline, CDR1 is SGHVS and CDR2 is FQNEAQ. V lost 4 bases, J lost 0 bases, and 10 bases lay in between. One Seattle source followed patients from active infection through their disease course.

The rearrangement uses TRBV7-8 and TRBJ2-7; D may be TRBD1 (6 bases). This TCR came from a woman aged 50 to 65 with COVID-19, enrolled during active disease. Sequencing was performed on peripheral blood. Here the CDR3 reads CASSSRQVSYEQYF. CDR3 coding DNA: TGTGCCAGCAGCTCAAGACAGGTCTCCTACGAGCAGTACTTC. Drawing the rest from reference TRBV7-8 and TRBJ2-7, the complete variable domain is GAGVSQSPRYKVAKRGQDVALRCDPISGHVSLFWYQQALGQGPEFLTYFQNEAQLDKSGLPSDRFFAERPEGSVSTLKIQRTQQEDSAVYLCASSSRQVSYEQYFGPGTRLTVT.